This TCR beta chain derives from a study of Ad26.COV2.S vaccination and SARS-CoV-2 variants. Study context: Into the muscle, Ad26.COV2.S was dosed once or twice, 56 days apart.

The CDR3 loop spans 15 amino acids. Trimming removed 3 bases from V and 4 bases from J, with 14 bases in between. Looked up from germline, CDR1 is KGHDR and CDR2 is SFDVKD. Treatment given: 19 received Ad26.COV2.S at low or high dose, single or two shots; about 5 received placebo; per-sample allocation not given. Sampling was done on day 63 after the first vaccine or placebo injection. An Ad26 vector was used to express Wuhan-strain SARS-CoV-2 spike as the vaccine. TCRdb's copy holds only in-frame clones and misses some; the assay was immunoSEQ multiplex PCR. This table has 500,000 or so clones, roughly nine tenths appearing once.

This TCR was sampled from a person between 18 and 60 years old who received the Ad26.COV2.S COVID-19 vaccine or a placebo. The gene calls are TRBV24-1 and TRBJ2-5; possibly TRBD1 or TRBD2 for D (6 bases each). The material sequenced was peripheral blood, taken in a trial of Ad26.COV2.S vaccine versus placebo. CDR3 residues: CATSDPNSGAETQYF. The DNA for the CDR3 is TGTGCCACCAGTGATCCCAACTCGGGGGCAGAGACCCAGTACTTC.